These 2 T cell receptor beta chains originate from one sample sequenced in a study of cytomegalovirus exposure and HLA in healthy donors. The study ran its PCR with 60 Vbeta and 13 Jbeta primers. TCRdb's copy holds only in-frame clones and misses some; the assay was immunoSEQ multiplex PCR. The sample gives 150,000 to 200,000 clones, over 75% of which show up once; about 0.93% is in the top ten. Sequencing input: PBMCs. The origin of the receptors is a woman aged 50 to 60 in good health and CMV-seropositive.

This clone was observed a handful of times. The chain combines TRBV5-1 with TRBJ1-4; D ambiguous. The V end was cut by 2 bases, the J end by 5 bases, with 19 bases between. Germline CDR1 SGHRS, CDR2 YFSETQ. There are 17 residues in the CDR3. The CDR3 nucleotides are TGCGCCAGCAGCTTAGGACTTAGTGGCCGACCAAATGAAAAACTGTTTTTT. Translation: CASSLGLSGRPNEKLFF.

The chain employs TRBV5-1 and TRBJ2-7; tentative D call: TRBD1 (5 bases). CDR1 is SGHRS, CDR2 YFSETQ, per germline. With 0 bases removed from V and 8 bases from J, the gap between germline ends came to 15 bases. CDR3 length: 14 residues. The CDR3 sequence is CASSLEASGNKQYF. The CDR3 DNA follows: TGCGCCAGCAGCTTGGAGGCCTCAGGGAACAAGCAGTACTTC.